The 30 T cell receptor beta chains presented below share a single source sample, sequenced in a study of beta chain features in type 1 diabetes. Expressed TCRB transcripts were sequenced after all isolated RNA was converted to cDNA. Sequenced by immunoSEQ multiplex PCR; TCRdb stores in-frame clones only, minus some. The sample consists of under 400,000 clones, around 13% of them appearing once. Sequenced input: naive CD4+ T cells from blood. The receptors stem from a man aged 18 to 30 in good health.

V usage is TRBV15 and J usage is TRBJ1-4, with D possibly matching TRBD1 (5 bases). This CDR3 is built from 15 residues. V lost 0 bases, J lost 6 bases, and 11 bases lay in between. CDR1 is LNHNV and CDR2 is YYDKDF in the germline V gene (reference sequence). The CDR3 here is CATSREEGPDEKLFF. In nucleotides, the CDR3 is TGTGCCACCAGCAGAGAGGAGGGACCGGATGAAAAACTGTTTTTT.

The chain carries TRBV28 and TRBJ1-5; D possibly corresponds to TRBD1 (5 bases). The length of the CDR3 is 17 residues. V was cut by 3 bases and J by 0 bases, with 15 bases left in between. Germline V gene data show CDR1 as MDHEN and CDR2 as SYDVKM. CDR3: CASSFHGGTYSNQPQHF. CDR3 DNA sequence: TGTGCCAGCAGTTTCCACGGGGGGACTTATAGCAATCAGCCCCAGCATTTT.

The chain recombines TRBV11-2 with TRBJ2-6; D gene uncertain. Germline V gene data show CDR1 as SGHAT and CDR2 as FQNNGV. V was pared by 4 bases and J by 0 bases, with 7 bases between. The CDR3 has 15 amino acids. The CDR3 nucleotides are TGTGCCAGCAGCTCTTTTAACTCTGGGGCCAACGTCCTGACTTTC. This gives the protein CASSSFNSGANVLTF.

This clone has only a few counts. J is TRBJ1-2 and V is TRBV29-1; D remains ambiguous. Germline-derived CDR1 and CDR2 are SQVTM and ANQGSEA. V was shortened by 3 bases and J by 4 bases, with 18 bases between the two germline ends. The CDR3 runs to 15 residues. Here the CDR3 DNA reads TGCAGCGTTGAGGGAGGGCGGGTACAGTCCTATGGCTACACCTTC. Amino acid sequence: CSVEGGRVQSYGYTF.

This clone was observed a handful of times. The chain has TRBV11-3 and TRBJ2-3; the match to TRBD2 covers 12 bases. The CDR3 is 16 residues long. The V gene end was trimmed by 5 bases and the J gene end by 2 bases; junction bases not matched to a gene: 5. The germline V gene encodes CDR1 SGHNT and CDR2 YENEEA. CDR3 sequence: CASSRTSGASTDTQYF. CDR3 DNA sequence: TGTGCCAGCAGCCGGACTAGCGGGGCGTCCACAGATACGCAGTATTTT.

The chain employs TRBV4-2 and TRBJ2-1; TRBD2 is a possible D gene (5 bases). Germline-derived CDR1 and CDR2 are LGHNA and YNFKEQ. Trimming pared 0 bases from V and 7 bases from J, leaving 13 bases between. The CDR3 length is 15 residues. The CDR3 protein is CASSQEGSVENEQFF. DNA for the CDR3: TGTGCCAGCAGCCAAGAAGGGAGCGTAGAGAATGAGCAGTTCTTC.

The V gene is TRBV10-3, the J gene TRBJ2-5; 7 nucleotides agree with TRBD2. The trim removed 6 bases at V and 2 bases at J, leaving 9 bases unmatched. Germline CDR1 reads ENHRY; CDR2 reads SYGVKD. The CDR3 extends over 15 amino acids. The DNA of the CDR3 is TGTGCCATCAGGCCCTCTTTGGGGGGGCAAGAGACCCAGTACTTC. This gives the protein CAIRPSLGGQETQYF.

The chain has TRBV6-5 and TRBJ2-7, with 8 bases matching TRBD2. CDR3 length: 14 residues. The V segment lost 5 bases and the J segment 3 bases; nucleotides outside the gene matches: 6. Germline CDR1 MNHEY, CDR2 SVGAGI. CDR3 coding DNA: TGTGCCAGCAGTCTTAGCGGGACAATCTACGAGCAGTACTTC. Protein product: CASSLSGTIYEQYF.

The sample holds a few counts of this clone. J is TRBJ2-2 and V is TRBV30; perhaps TRBD2 as D (6 bases). V lost 2 bases, J lost 2 bases, and 12 bases lay in between. The CDR3 has 15 amino acids. Germline loops: CDR1 GTSNPN, CDR2 SVGIG (reference sequence). CDR3 in DNA: TGTGCCTGGAGTCCCCAGGGACTTAACACCGGGGAGCTGTTTTTT. Translated, it gives CAWSPQGLNTGELFF.

This clone was seen only a few times. The CDR3: CASSLGGSLNTEAFF. The DNA for the CDR3 is TGCGCCAGCAGCCTGGGCGGATCACTGAACACTGAAGCTTTCTTT. This sequence joins TRBV5-1 and TRBJ1-1; D remains unclear. This CDR3 has 15 amino acids. CDR1 SGHRS and CDR2 YFSETQ come from the germline V gene. V lost 4 bases and J 0 bases, leaving 13 bases between the germline ends.

In its sample, this clone was seen a few times. This sample also contains other DNA sequences that code for the same CDR3. The V gene is TRBV15, the J gene TRBJ2-5; TRBD1 agrees at 11 bases. The CDR3 runs 14 residues. Trimming cost V 3 bases and J 5 bases; bases outside gene matches: 2. In germline, CDR1 is LNHNV, CDR2 YYDKDF (reference sequence). This CDR3 reads CATSRDRGQETQYF. The CDR3 DNA follows: TGTGCCACCAGCAGGGACAGGGGGCAGGAGACCCAGTACTTC.

V gene TRBV27 combines with J gene TRBJ2-7; TRBD1 matches at 9 bases. V lost 4 bases, J lost 5 bases, and 6 bases stayed unmatched. The CDR3 is 14 amino acids. Germline V gene lookup returns CDR1 MNHEY and CDR2 SMNVEV (reference sequence). The CDR3 sequence is CASSYLDRGHEQYF. In DNA form, the CDR3 reads TGTGCCAGCAGTTACCTGGACAGGGGCCACGAGCAGTACTTC.

At least ten counts were recorded for this clone. DNA for the CDR3: TGCAGCGTTGACCGCCGAGCCTACGAGCAGTACTTC. As protein: CSVDRRAYEQYF. The chain uses TRBV29-1 and TRBJ2-7; D gene uncertain. V dropped 3 bases and J dropped 2 bases, with 8 bases sitting between them. The CDR3 is 12 residues long. CDR1 is SQVTM and CDR2 is ANQGSEA in the germline V gene.

The V gene is TRBV5-4, the J gene TRBJ2-3, with 9 bases that match TRBD2. The CDR3 spans 17 residues. Germline CDR1 SGHNT, CDR2 YYREEE (reference sequence). With 4 bases clipped from V and 4 bases from J, the junction kept 13 bases outside the gene matches. The CDR3: CASSVGNFQRGADTQYF. DNA for the CDR3: TGTGCCAGCAGCGTCGGTAATTTCCAGCGGGGGGCAGATACGCAGTATTTT. Variable domain in full (rest from reference TRBV5-4 and TRBJ2-3): ETGVTQSPTHLIKTRGQQVTLRCSSQSGHNTVSWYQQALGQGPQFIFQYYREEENGRGNFPPRFSGLQFPNYSSELNVNALELDDSALYLCASSVGNFQRGADTQYFGPGTRLTVL.

This clone has more than one count but fewer than ten. This chain uses TRBV29-1 with TRBJ2-7, with 7 bases aligning to TRBD1. V was pared by 4 bases and J by 2 bases, with 5 bases of the junction left unmatched. This CDR3 spans 13 amino acids. CDR1 SQVTM and CDR2 ANQGSEA come from the germline V gene. CDR3 DNA sequence: TGCAGCGTTGGAAGGACAGGAACCTACGAGCAGTACTTC. It is translated as CSVGRTGTYEQYF.

In this sample, this clone turned up a few times. V usage is TRBV28 and J usage is TRBJ1-1; 9 bases agree with TRBD1. Germline CDR1 and CDR2: MDHEN and SYDVKM. Trimming cost V 7 bases and J 3 bases; bases outside gene matches: 6. CDR3 length: 14 amino acids. This CDR3 reads CASTLTGGYTEAFF. CDR3 nucleotide sequence: TGTGCCAGCACCCTAACAGGGGGCTACACTGAAGCTTTCTTT.

There are a few counts of this clone. This chain links TRBV11-2 with TRBJ2-1, with D possibly being TRBD2 (6 bases). CDR1 and CDR2 from the germline V gene are SGHAT and FQNNGV. Trimming shortened V by 1 base and J by 8 bases, and 15 bases separated the two germline ends. This CDR3 comprises 15 residues. The CDR3 DNA is TGTGCCAGCAGCTTAGCACTACCTGGCGGGGATGAGCAGTTCTTC. It is translated as CASSLALPGGDEQFF. Based on the CDR3 plus reference TRBV11-2 and TRBJ2-1, the full variable domain is EAGVAQSPRYKIIEKRQSVAFWCNPISGHATLYWYQQILGQGPKLLIQFQNNGVVDDSQLPKDRFSAERLKGVDSTLKIQPAKLEDSAVYLCASSLALPGGDEQFFGPGTRLTVL.

This sequence joins TRBV6-1 and TRBJ2-5, with TRBD2 as a possible D gene (7 bases). Germline loops: CDR1 MNHNS, CDR2 SASEGT. V dropped 3 bases and J dropped 5 bases, with 16 bases sitting between them. The CDR3 spans 15 residues. CDR3: CASSDRTRGRETQYF. The CDR3 bases are TGTGCCAGCAGTGACAGGACTAGGGGGAGGGAGACCCAGTACTTC.

This clone was observed a few times. V is TRBV19 and J is TRBJ1-2, with D perhaps matching TRBD1 (6 bases). The CDR3 consists of 14 residues. The V gene's germline CDR1 is LNHDA and CDR2 SQIVND (reference sequence). Trimming took off 7 bases at V and 5 bases at J, with 17 bases between the two ends. CDR3 DNA: TGTGCCAGTACTGAAGACGGACAGCTGTATGGCTACACCTTC. This encodes CASTEDGQLYGYTF.

The chain recombines TRBV18 with TRBJ1-5, with 7 bases lining up with TRBD1. The CDR3 covers 14 residues. Germline CDR1 is KGHSH and CDR2 is LQKENI. V was pared by 5 bases and J by 3 bases, with 4 bases of the junction left unmatched. CDR3: CASSAGQLNQPQHF. The CDR3 bases are TGTGCCAGCTCAGCGGGACAGCTCAATCAGCCCCAGCATTTT.

V and J are TRBV30 and TRBJ2-3, with 7 bases matching TRBD1. V shed 3 bases, J shed 1 base, and the junction held 7 bases outside the gene matches. CDR1 is GTSNPN and CDR2 is SVGIG in the germline V gene (reference sequence). The CDR3 has 15 residues. CDR3 residues: CAWSAHRGGTDTQYF. The DNA of the CDR3 is TGTGCCTGGAGCGCCCACAGGGGTGGCACAGATACGCAGTATTTT.

This clone was observed a few times. This CDR3 reads CAITARGPSGVTDTQYF. DNA for the CDR3: TGTGCCATCACCGCCCGCGGGCCCTCCGGGGTCACAGATACGCAGTATTTT. This rearrangement joins TRBV10-3 to TRBJ2-3; a possible D gene is TRBD2 (5 bases). CDR1 ENHRY and CDR2 SYGVKD come from the germline V gene. The CDR3 covers 17 residues. With 7 bases removed from V and 2 bases from J, the gap between germline ends came to 22 bases.

The chain carries TRBV5-1 and TRBJ2-5, with a weak D call TRBD2 (5 bases). CDR3 length: 14 amino acids. Germline V CDR1 and CDR2: SGHRS, YFSETQ. V gave up 0 bases and J gave up 0 bases, with 6 bases separating them. The CDR3 sequence: CASSLGGHQETQYF. DNA of the CDR3: TGCGCCAGCAGCTTGGGAGGGCACCAAGAGACCCAGTACTTC.

A few counts support this clone. CDR3 protein: CASSPSGTVYQPQHF. The CDR3, as DNA: TGTGCCAGCAGCCCCTCCGGGACAGTTTATCAGCCCCAGCATTTT. The chain couples TRBV5-5 to TRBJ1-5; 7 positions match TRBD1. V lost 4 bases to trimming and J lost 5 bases; unmatched junction nucleotides: 9. Germline V lookup: CDR1 SGHKS, CDR2 YYEKEE (reference sequence). The CDR3 runs 15 residues.

The genes are TRBV7-2 and TRBJ2-7, with D possibly being TRBD1 (5 bases). Germline V CDR1 and CDR2: SGHTA, FQGNSA. This CDR3 has 14 residues. V gave up 1 base and J gave up 4 bases, with 11 bases separating them. The CDR3 bases are TGTGCCAGCAGCTTAGGCGCCAGGGCTTACGAGCAGTACTTC. Protein product: CASSLGARAYEQYF.

In its sample, this clone was seen a few times. The chain carries TRBV6-5 and TRBJ1-1; D not resolved. Trimming removed 5 bases at V and 0 bases at J, with 10 bases between. CDR1 and CDR2 (germline): MNHEY, SVGAGI. CDR3 length: 14 residues. The CDR3 DNA is TGTGCCAGCAGTCGCCGGGATATGAACACTGAAGCTTTCTTT. It codes for CASSRRDMNTEAFF.

This clone was seen a few times. This chain uses TRBV19 with TRBJ2-6; D perhaps matches TRBD2 (6 bases). V was cut by 2 bases and J by 0 bases, with 8 bases left in between. CDR3 length: 16 residues. CDR1 and CDR2 (germline): LNHDA, SQIVND (reference sequence). CDR3 sequence (DNA): TGTGCCAGTAGTATACCGGGACTCTCTGGGGCCAACGTCCTGACTTTC. Its protein product is CASSIPGLSGANVLTF. Using reference TRBV19 and TRBJ2-6 for the parts outside the CDR3, the full variable domain is DGGITQSPKYLFRKEGQNVTLSCEQNLNHDAMYWYRQDPGQGLRLIYYSQIVNDFQKGDIAEGYSVSREKKESFPLTVTSAQKNPTAFYLCASSIPGLSGANVLTFGAGSRLTVL.

The V gene is TRBV25-1, the J gene TRBJ2-7, with 13 bases matching TRBD2. Per germline, CDR1 MGHDK and CDR2 SYGVNS. J lost 4 bases, V lost 7 bases, and 4 bases had no gene match. CDR3 length equals 14 residues. The CDR3 sequence: CASTGLAGNYEQYF. As DNA, the CDR3 is TGTGCCAGCACGGGACTAGCGGGGAATTACGAGCAGTACTTC.

The V gene is TRBV5-8, the J gene TRBJ2-7, with D uncertain. V was shortened by 1 base and J by 3 bases, with 11 bases between the two germline ends. This CDR3 comprises 14 residues. Per germline, CDR1 SGHTS and CDR2 YDEGEE. CDR3: CASSLNYASYEQYF. The CDR3 nucleotides are TGTGCCAGCAGCTTGAATTACGCCAGCTACGAGCAGTACTTC. Combining the CDR3 with reference TRBV5-8 and TRBJ2-7 gives the whole variable domain EAGVTQSPTHLIKTRGQQATLRCSPISGHTSVYWYQQALGLGLQFLLWYDEGEERNRGNFPPRFSGRQFPNYSSELNVNALELEDSALYLCASSLNYASYEQYFGPGTRLTVT.

The CDR3 coding sequence is TGTGCCTGGAACGCCCGACACTTGGAGACCCAGTACTTC. Amino acids: CAWNARHLETQYF. The rearrangement links TRBV30 to TRBJ2-5; D unclear. With 4 bases removed from V and 5 bases from J, the gap between germline ends came to 14 bases. The CDR3 sequence is 13 residues long. Germline values: CDR1 GTSNPN, CDR2 SVGIG (reference sequence).